Below, one T cell receptor (beta chain) is given with its context. This entry is derived from a study of blood T cell repertoires in COVID-19. The wider study: PBMCs, B-cell-depleted T cells, or T cells were the source of the cDNA or gDNA that made up the material.

The CDR3 contains 15 residues. V trimming: 3 bases; J trimming: 8 bases; junction bases outside the gene matches: 7. Germline CDR1 is KGHSH and CDR2 is LQKENI. The method was immunoSEQ multiplex PCR; TCRdb's version includes in-frame clones alone and lacks a portion of them. The table includes 240,000 or so clones, around 85% detected once. This TCR came from a man in his sixties with acute or convalescent COVID-19. The material sequenced was peripheral blood. This chain connects TRBV18 to TRBJ2-1; TRBD1 matches at 10 bases. The CDR3 here is CASSPGDRGLYEQFF. The CDR3 DNA sequence: TGTGCCAGCTCACCTGGTGACAGGGGGCTCTATGAGCAGTTCTTC.